This T cell receptor beta chain was observed in a study of blood T cell repertoires in COVID-19. As for the study in general: The samples span acute and convalescent COVID-19 from the United States, Italy and Spain.

Deletions cut 3 bases from V and 4 bases from J, with 15 bases between. CDR1 is LGHNT, CDR2 FRNRAP, per germline. The CDR3 is 15 residues long. Clones were read by immunoSEQ multiplex PCR, and TCRdb kept only the in-frame ones, dropping some. The sample comprises about 480,000 clones, approximately 86% of which are singletons, and around 8% rests with the top ten. Sequenced material: PBMCs or T cells enriched from blood (not recorded which). The receptor comes from a woman aged 55-69 years who had recovered from COVID-19. The chain uses TRBV12-5 and TRBJ2-5; tentatively, D is TRBD2 (5 bases). The CDR3 loop is CASGFSRIRGETQYF. CDR3 nucleotides: TGTGCTAGTGGTTTCTCACGTATCCGGGGAGAGACCCAGTACTTC. The entire variable domain, with the rest obtained from reference TRBV12-5 and TRBJ2-5, is as follows: DARVTQTPRHKVTEMGQEVTMRCQPILGHNTVFWYRQTMMQGLELLAYFRNRAPLDDSGMPKDRFSAEMPDATLATLKIQPSEPRDSAVYFCASGFSRIRGETQYFGPGTRLLVL.